The 6 T cell receptor beta chains below were found in one sample sequenced in a study of shared clonotypes between healthy human individuals. This table comes from immunoSEQ multiplex PCR, and its TCRdb copy is limited to in-frame clones, with some not included. The sample lists 110,000 or so clones, around two thirds occurring once. Input material: memory CD8+ T cells sorted from blood. Noted subset: CD45RO+ cells pooled with CCR7-negative TemRA cells. The receptors shown here come from a woman in her 30s in good health.

The chain employs TRBV29-1 and TRBJ2-2, with D possibly TRBD1 on 5 matching bases. Germline V gene sequence: CDR1 SQVTM, CDR2 ANQGSEA. CDR3 length: 14 amino acids. Trimming left V 5 bases short and J 0 bases short, with 10 bases between. CDR3 in DNA: TGCAGCGTTAAGGGGTTATCGAACACCGGGGAGCTGTTTTTT. Its protein product is CSVKGLSNTGELFF.

This chain links TRBV27 with TRBJ2-7; D is perhaps TRBD2 (6 bases). The CDR3 has 13 amino acids. Trimming stripped 6 bases from V and 1 base from J, with 10 bases between. Looked up from germline, CDR1 is MNHEY and CDR2 is SMNVEV (reference sequence). The CDR3 region has the DNA TGTGCCAGCAGGGGAGGTCCTTCCTACGAGCAGTACTTC. As protein: CASRGGPSYEQYF.

A note on this clone: It is likely a read error: a sequence one base away is far more abundant. Within the sample, other DNA sequences also encode this same CDR3. The chain is built from TRBV6-1 and TRBJ1-1, with D maybe TRBD1 (5 bases). CDR1 and CDR2 from the germline V gene are MNHNS and SASEGT. V lost 2 bases to trimming and J lost 1 base, with 14 bases between them. The CDR3 is 16 residues long. The CDR3, as DNA: TGTGCCAGCAGTGAACAAATGGGGCGCGGGAACACTGAAGCTTTCTTT. It is translated as CASSEQMGRGNTEAFF.

The rearrangement joins TRBV19 to TRBJ2-2; D is ambiguous. The CDR3 contains 15 residues. Germline CDR1 is LNHDA and CDR2 is SQIVND (reference sequence). V was pared by 6 bases and J by 4 bases, with 15 bases between. CDR3 sequence reads: CASSHGSFSTGELFF. DNA for the CDR3: TGTGCCAGTAGCCACGGAAGCTTTAGCACCGGGGAGCTGTTTTTT.

V usage is TRBV28 and J usage is TRBJ1-3; possible D gene TRBD1, 6 bases. With 5 bases removed from V and 3 bases from J, the gap between germline ends came to 17 bases. From germline, CDR1 is MDHEN and CDR2 SYDVKM. This CDR3 has 16 residues. CDR3 nucleotide sequence: TGTGCCAGCAGTAACTCCAAGACAGGTGGTGGAAACACCATATATTTT. This encodes CASSNSKTGGGNTIYF.

The chain links TRBV7-9 to TRBJ2-1; D is possibly TRBD1 or TRBD2 (5 bases each). The CDR3 runs 16 residues. The germline V and J ends were trimmed by 5 bases and 4 bases, with 18 bases remaining between them. Germline V gives CDR1 SEHNR, CDR2 FQNEAQ (reference sequence). CDR3 bases: TGTGCCAGCAGCCCCCGGAACCGGGACCTTTACAATGAGCAGTTCTTC. Translating it yields CASSPRNRDLYNEQFF.